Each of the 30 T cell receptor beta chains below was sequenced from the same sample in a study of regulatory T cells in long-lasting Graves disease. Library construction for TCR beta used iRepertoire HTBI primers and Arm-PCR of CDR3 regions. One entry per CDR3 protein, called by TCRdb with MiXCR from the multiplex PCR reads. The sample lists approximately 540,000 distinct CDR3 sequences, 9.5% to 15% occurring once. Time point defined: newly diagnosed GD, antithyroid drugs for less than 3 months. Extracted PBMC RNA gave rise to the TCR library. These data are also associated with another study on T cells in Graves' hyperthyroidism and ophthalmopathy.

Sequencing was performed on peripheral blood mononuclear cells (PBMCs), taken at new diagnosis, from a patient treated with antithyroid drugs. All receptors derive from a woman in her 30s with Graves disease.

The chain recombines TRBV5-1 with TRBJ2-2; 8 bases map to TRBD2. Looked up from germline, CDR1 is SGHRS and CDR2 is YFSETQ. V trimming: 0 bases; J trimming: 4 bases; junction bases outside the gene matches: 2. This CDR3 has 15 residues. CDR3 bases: TGCGCCAGCAGCTTGGGGAGCGGGGGCACCGGGGAGCTGTTTTTT. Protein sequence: CASSLGSGGTGELFF.

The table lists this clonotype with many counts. CDR3 nucleotides: TGCAGTGGGGAGAGGAATACCTCCTACGAGCAGTACTTC. Translation gives CSGERNTSYEQYF. The V call is TRBV20-1, the J call TRBJ2-7; TRBD2 is a possible D gene (5 bases). Trimming took 7 bases from V and 0 from J, leaving 13 bases between them. This CDR3 is 13 amino acids long. Germline assignment: CDR1 DFQATT and CDR2 SNEGSKA (reference sequence).

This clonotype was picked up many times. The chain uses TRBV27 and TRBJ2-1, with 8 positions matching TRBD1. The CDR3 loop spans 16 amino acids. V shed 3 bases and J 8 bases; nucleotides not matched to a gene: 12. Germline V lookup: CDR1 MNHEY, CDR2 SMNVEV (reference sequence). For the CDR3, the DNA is TGTGCCAGCAGTTTTGAGTCGGGACAGGTCCCCCATGAGCAGTTCTTC. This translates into CASSFESGQVPHEQFF.

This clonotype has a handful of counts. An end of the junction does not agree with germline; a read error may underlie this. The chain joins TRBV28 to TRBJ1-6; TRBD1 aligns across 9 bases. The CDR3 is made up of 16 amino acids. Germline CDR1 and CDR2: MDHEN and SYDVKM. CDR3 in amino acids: CASSPTGGLGNSPLHF. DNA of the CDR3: TGTGCCAGCAGTCCCACAGGGGGCCTTGGTAATTCGCCCCTCCACTTT. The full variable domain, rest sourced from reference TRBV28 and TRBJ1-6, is DVKVTQSSRYLVKRTGEKVFLECVQDMDHENMFWYRQDPGLGLRLIYFSYDVKMKEKGDIPEGYSVSREKKERFSLILESASTNQTSMYLCASSPTGGLGNSPLHFGNGTRLTVT.

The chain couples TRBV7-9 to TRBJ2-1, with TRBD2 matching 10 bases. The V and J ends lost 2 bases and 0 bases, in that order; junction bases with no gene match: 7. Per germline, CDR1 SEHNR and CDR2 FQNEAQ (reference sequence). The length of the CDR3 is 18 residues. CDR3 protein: CASSLTAGGQSSYNEQFF. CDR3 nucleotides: TGTGCCAGCAGCTTAACAGCGGGAGGGCAGAGCTCCTACAATGAGCAGTTCTTC.

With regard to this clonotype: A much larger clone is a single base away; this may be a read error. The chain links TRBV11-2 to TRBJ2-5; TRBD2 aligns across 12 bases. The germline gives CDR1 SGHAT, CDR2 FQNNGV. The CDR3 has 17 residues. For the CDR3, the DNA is TGCGCCAACAGTGCGGGTCGACTAGCGGGAGCTCTGGAGACCCAGTACTTC. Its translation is CANSAGRLAGALETQYF. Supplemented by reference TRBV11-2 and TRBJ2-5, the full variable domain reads EAGVAQSPRYKIIEKRQSVAFWCNPISGHATLYWYQQILGQGPKLLIQFQNNGVVDDSQLPKDRFSAERLKGVDSTLKIQPAKLEDSAVYLCANSAGRLAGALETQYFGPGTRLLVL.

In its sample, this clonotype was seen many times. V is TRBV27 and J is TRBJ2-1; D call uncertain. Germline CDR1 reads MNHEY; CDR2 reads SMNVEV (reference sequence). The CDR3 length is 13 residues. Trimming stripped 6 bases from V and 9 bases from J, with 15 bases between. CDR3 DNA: TGTGCCAGCAGCGACTTCCCGAACTCTGAGCAGTTCTTC. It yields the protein CASSDFPNSEQFF.

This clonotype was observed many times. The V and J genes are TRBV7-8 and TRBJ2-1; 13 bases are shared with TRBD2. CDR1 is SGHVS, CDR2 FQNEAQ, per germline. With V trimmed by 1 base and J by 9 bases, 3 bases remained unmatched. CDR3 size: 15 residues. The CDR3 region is CASSLELAGGTEQFF. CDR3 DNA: TGTGCCAGCAGCTTAGAACTAGCGGGAGGGACTGAGCAGTTCTTC.

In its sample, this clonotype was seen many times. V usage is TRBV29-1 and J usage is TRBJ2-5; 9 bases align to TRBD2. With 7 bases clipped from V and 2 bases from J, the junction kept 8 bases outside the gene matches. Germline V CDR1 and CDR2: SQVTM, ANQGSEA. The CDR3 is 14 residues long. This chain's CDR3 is CSAAGAGGQETQYF. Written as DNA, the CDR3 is TGCAGCGCCGCGGGAGCGGGGGGACAAGAGACCCAGTACTTC.

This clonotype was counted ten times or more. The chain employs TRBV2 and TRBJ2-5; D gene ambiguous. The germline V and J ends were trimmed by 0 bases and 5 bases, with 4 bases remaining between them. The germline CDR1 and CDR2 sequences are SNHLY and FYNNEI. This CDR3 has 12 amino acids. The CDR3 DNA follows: TGTGCCAGCAGTGAAGCGAGGGAGACCCAGTACTTC. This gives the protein CASSEARETQYF. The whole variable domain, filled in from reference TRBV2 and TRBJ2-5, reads EPEVTQTPSHQVTQMGQEVILRCVPISNHLYFYWYRQILGQKVEFLVSFYNNEISEKSEIFDDQFSVERPDGSNFTLKIRSTKLEDSAMYFCASSEARETQYFGPGTRLLVL.

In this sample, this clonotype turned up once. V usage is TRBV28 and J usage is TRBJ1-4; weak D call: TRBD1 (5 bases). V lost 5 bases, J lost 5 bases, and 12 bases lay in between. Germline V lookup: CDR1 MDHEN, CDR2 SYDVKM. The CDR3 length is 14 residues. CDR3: CASSRGPTNEKLFF. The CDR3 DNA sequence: TGTGCCAGCAGTCGGGGACCGACCAATGAAAAACTGTTTTTT.

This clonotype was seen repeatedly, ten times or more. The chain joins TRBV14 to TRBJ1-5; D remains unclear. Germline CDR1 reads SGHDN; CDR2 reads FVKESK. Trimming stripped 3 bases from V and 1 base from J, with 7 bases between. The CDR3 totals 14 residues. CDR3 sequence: CASSHKRSNQPQHF. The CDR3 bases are TGTGCCAGCAGCCATAAAAGAAGCAATCAGCCCCAGCATTTT.

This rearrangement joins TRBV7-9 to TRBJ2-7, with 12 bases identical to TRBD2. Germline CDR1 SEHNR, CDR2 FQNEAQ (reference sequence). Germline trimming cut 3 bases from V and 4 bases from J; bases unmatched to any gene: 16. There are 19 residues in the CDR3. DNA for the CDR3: TGTGCCAGCAGCTTTGGCCTCACTAGCGGGAGGCCCCCCCCATACGAGCAGTACTTC. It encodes CASSFGLTSGRPPPYEQYF.

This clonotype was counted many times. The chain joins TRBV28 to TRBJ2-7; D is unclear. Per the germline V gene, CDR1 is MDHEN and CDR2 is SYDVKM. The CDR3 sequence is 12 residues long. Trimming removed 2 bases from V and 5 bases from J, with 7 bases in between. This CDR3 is CASSLGRHEQYF. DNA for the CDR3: TGTGCCAGCAGTTTAGGAAGGCACGAGCAGTACTTC.

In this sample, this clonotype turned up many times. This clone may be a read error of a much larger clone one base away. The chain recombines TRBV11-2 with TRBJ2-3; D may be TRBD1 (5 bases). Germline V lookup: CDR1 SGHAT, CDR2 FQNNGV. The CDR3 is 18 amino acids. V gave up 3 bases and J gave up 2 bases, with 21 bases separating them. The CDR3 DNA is TGTGCCAGCAGCTTCGATTTTCCCCGACAGTGGCACACAGATACGCAGTATTTT. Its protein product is CASSFDFPRQWHTDTQYF.

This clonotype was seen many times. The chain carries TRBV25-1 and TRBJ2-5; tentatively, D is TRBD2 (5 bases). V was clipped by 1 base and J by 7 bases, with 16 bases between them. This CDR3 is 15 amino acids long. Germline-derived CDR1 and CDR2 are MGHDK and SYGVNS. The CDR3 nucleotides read TGTGCCAGCAGTGAATCGGGCGGGCTGTGGGGGACCCAGTACTTC. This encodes CASSESGGLWGTQYF.

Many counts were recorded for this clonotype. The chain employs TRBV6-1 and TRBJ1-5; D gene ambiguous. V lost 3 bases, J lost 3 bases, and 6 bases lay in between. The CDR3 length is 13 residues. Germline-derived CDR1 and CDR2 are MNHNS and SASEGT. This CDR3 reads CASSEILNQPQHF. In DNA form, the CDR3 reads TGTGCCAGCAGTGAGATCCTCAATCAGCCCCAGCATTTT.

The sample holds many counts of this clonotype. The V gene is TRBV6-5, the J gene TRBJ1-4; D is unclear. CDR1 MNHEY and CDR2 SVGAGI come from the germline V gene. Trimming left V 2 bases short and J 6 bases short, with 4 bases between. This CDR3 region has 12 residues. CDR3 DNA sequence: TGTGCCAGCAGTTACCCGGATGAAAAACTGTTTTTT. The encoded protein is CASSYPDEKLFF.

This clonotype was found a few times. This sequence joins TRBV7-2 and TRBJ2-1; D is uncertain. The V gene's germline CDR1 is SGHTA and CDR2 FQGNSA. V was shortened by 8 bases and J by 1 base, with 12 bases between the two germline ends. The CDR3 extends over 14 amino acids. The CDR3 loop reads CASGGGVSYNEQFF. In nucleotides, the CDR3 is TGTGCCAGCGGTGGTGGGGTGTCCTACAATGAGCAGTTCTTC. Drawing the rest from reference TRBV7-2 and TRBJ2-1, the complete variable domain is GAGVSQSPSNKVTEKGKDVELRCDPISGHTALYWYRQSLGQGLEFLIYFQGNSAPDKSGLPSDRFSAERTGGSVSTLTIQRTQQEDSAVYLCASGGGVSYNEQFFGPGTRLTVL.

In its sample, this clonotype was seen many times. CDR3 sequence (DNA): TGCAGTGCTACGGGACAACATAATTCACCCCTCCACTTT. Translated: CSATGQHNSPLHF. The J gene is TRBJ1-6, the V gene TRBV20-1; tentatively, D is TRBD1 (6 bases). V was clipped by 4 bases and J by 5 bases, with 9 bases between them. Germline assignment: CDR1 DFQATT and CDR2 SNEGSKA (reference sequence). The CDR3 extends over 13 amino acids.

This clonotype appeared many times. This chain's CDR3 is CASTYGWGVETQYF. The CDR3 DNA is TGTGCCAGCACTTACGGATGGGGTGTAGAGACCCAGTACTTC. This chain links TRBV5-5 with TRBJ2-5; D not certain. This CDR3 has 14 residues. Germline loops: CDR1 SGHKS, CDR2 YYEKEE (reference sequence). V shed 6 bases and J shed 4 bases, with 16 bases lying between them. The full variable domain, completed using reference TRBV5-5 and TRBJ2-5, is DAGVTQSPTHLIKTRGQQVTLRCSPISGHKSVSWYQQVLGQGPQFIFQYYEKEERGRGNFPDRFSARQFPNYSSELNVNALLLGDSALYLCASTYGWGVETQYFGPGTRLLVL.

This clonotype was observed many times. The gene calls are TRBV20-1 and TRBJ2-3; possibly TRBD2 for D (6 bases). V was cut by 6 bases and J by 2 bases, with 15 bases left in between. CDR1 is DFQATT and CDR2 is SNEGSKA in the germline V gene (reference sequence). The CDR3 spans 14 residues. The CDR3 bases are TGCAGTGCACCACCGGGACTCGCCACAGATACGCAGTATTTT. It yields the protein CSAPPGLATDTQYF.

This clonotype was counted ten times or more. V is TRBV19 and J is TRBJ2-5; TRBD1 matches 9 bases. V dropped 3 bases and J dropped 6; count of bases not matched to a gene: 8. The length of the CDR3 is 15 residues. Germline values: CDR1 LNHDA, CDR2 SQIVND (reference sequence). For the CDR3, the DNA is TGTGCCAGTAGTATCCAGGACAGGGGCGGGAAGACCCAGTACTTC. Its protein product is CASSIQDRGGKTQYF.

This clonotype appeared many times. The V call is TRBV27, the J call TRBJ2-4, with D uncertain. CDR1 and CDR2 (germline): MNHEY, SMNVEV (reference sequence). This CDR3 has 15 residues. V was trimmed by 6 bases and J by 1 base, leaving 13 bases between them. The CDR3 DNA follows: TGTGCCAGCAGCCCGATCGAAGGGGCCAAAAACATTCAGTACTTC. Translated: CASSPIEGAKNIQYF.

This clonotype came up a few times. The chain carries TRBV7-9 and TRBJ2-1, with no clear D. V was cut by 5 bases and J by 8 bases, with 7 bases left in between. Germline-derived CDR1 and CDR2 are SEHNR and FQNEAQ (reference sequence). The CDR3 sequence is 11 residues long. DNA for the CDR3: TGTGCCAGCAGCCCCGCGGATGAGCAGTTCTTC. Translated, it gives CASSPADEQFF. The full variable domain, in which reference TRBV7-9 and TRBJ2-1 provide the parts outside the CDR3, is DTGVSQNPRHKITKRGQNVTFRCDPISEHNRLYWYRQTLGQGPEFLTYFQNEAQLEKSRLLSDRFSAERPKGSFSTLEIQRTEQGDSAMYLCASSPADEQFFGPGTRLTVL.

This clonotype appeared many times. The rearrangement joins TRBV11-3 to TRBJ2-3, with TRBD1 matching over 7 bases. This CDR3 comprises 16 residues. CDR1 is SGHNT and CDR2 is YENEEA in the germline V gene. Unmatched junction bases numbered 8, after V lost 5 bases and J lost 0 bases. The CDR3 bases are TGTGCCAGCAGCCGGGGACAGCCAACTAGCACAGATACGCAGTATTTT. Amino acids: CASSRGQPTSTDTQYF.

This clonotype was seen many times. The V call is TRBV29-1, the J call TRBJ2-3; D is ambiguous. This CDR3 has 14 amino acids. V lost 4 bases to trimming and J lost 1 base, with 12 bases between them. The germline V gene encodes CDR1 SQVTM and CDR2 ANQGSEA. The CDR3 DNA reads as TGCAGCGTTGTTCTTCCGACCCGCACAGATACGCAGTATTTT. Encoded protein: CSVVLPTRTDTQYF.

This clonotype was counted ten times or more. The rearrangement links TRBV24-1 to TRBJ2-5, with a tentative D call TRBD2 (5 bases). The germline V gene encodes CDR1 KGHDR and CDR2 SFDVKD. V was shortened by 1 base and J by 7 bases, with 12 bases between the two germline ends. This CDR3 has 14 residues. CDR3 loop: CATSDFGRGGTQYF. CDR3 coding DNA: TGTGCCACCAGTGATTTCGGACGAGGAGGGACCCAGTACTTC.

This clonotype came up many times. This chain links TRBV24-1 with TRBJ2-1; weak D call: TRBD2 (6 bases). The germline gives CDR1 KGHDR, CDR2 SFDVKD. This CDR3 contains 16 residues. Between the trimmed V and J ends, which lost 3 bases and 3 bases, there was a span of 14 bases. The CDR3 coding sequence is TGTGCCACCAGTGATGACGGTAGCGGACGCTACAATGAGCAGTTCTTC. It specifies CATSDDGSGRYNEQFF.

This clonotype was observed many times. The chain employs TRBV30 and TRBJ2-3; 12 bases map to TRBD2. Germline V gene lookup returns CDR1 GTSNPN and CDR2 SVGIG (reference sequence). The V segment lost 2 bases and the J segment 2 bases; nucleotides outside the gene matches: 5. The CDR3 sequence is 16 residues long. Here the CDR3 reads CAWSLTSGSITDTQYF. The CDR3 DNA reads TGTGCCTGGAGTCTGACTAGCGGGAGTATCACAGATACGCAGTATTTT.